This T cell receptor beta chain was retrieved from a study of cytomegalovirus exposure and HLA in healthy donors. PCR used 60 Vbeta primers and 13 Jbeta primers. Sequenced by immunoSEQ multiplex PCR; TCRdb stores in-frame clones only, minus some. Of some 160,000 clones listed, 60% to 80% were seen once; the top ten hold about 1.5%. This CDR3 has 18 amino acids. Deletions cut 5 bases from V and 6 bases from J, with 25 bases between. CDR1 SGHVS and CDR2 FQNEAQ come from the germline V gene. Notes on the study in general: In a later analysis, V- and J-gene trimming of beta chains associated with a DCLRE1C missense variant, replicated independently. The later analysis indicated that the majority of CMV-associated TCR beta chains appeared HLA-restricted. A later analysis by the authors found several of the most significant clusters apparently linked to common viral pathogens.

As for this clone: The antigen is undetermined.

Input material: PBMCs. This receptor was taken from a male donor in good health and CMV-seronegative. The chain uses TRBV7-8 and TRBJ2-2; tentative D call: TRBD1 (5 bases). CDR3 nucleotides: TGTGCCAGCAGCCGAAACCCGCCGCGGCAGGGTGGCCCCGGGGAGCTGTTTTTT. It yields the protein CASSRNPPRQGGPGELFF.